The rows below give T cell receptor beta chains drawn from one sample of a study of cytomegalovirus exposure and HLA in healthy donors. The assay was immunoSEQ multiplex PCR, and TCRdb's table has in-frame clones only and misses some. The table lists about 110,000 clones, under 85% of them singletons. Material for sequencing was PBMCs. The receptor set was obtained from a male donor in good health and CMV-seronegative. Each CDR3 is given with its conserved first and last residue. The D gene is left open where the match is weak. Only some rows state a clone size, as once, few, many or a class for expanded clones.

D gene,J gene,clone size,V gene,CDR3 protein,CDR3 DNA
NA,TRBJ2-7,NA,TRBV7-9,CASSSPGLGYEQYF,TGTGCCAGCAGCTCTCCGGGACTGGGCTACGAGCAGTACTTC
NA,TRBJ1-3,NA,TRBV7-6,CASSSPTTGNTIYF,TGTGCCAGCAGCTCCCCGACGACAGGAAACACCATATATTTT
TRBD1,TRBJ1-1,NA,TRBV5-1,CASSLAGTENTEAFF,TGCGCCAGCAGCTTGGCCGGGACAGAGAACACTGAAGCTTTCTTT
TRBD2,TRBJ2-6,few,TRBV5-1,CASSWTSGSPGANVLTF,TGCGCCAGCAGCTGGACTAGCGGGAGTCCTGGGGCCAACGTCCTGACTTTC
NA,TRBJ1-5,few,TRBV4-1,CASSQVLSGSGNQPQHF,TGCGCCAGCAGCCAAGTGCTCTCGGGGTCCGGCAATCAGCCCCAGCATTTT
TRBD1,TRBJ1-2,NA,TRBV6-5,CASRGDRDHGYTF,TGTGCCAGCAGGGGGGACAGGGATCATGGCTACACCTTC
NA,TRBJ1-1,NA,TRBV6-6,CASSYSLFGSIGEAFF,TGTGCCAGCAGTTACAGTCTTTTCGGGAGTATAGGTGAAGCTTTCTTT
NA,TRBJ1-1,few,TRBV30,CAWRLRPGDTEAFF,TGTGCCTGGAGGCTAAGGCCAGGCGACACTGAAGCTTTCTTT
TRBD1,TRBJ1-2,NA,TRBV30,CAGGQGDGYTF,TGTGCCGGAGGACAGGGAGATGGCTACACCTTC
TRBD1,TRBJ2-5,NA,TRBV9,CASSVAQGARETQYF,TGTGCCAGCAGCGTGGCACAGGGGGCGCGTGAGACCCAGTACTTC
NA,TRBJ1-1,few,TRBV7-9,CASSVLGAGTEAFF,TGTGCCAGCAGCGTCTTGGGGGCCGGCACTGAAGCTTTCTTT
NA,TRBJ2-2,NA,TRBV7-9,CASSLARQTNTGELFF,TGTGCCAGCAGCTTAGCGCGGCAGACGAACACCGGGGAGCTGTTTTTT
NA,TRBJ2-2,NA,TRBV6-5,CASSYGATGELFF,TGTGCCAGCAGTTACGGGGCCACCGGGGAGCTGTTTTTT
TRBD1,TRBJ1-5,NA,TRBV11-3,CASSLVGGQGVGNQPQHF,TGTGCCAGCAGCTTAGTGGGGGGACAGGGGGTCGGCAATCAGCCCCAGCATTTT
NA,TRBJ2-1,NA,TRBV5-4,CASSLARITYNEQFF,TGTGCCAGCAGCTTGGCCAGGATTACCTACAATGAGCAGTTCTTC
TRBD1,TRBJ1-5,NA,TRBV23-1,CASSQSGTGGNQPQHF,TGCGCCAGCAGTCAATCCGGCACAGGGGGCAATCAGCCCCAGCATTTT
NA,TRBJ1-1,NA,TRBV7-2,CASRQDWNTEAFF,TGTGCCAGCAGGCAGGATTGGAACACTGAAGCTTTCTTT
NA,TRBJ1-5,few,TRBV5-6,CASSFGGNNQPQHF,TGTGCCAGCAGCTTTGGGGGGAACAATCAGCCCCAGCATTTT
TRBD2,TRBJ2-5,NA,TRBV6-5,CASSPGLADEETQYF,TGTGCCAGCAGTCCGGGACTAGCGGATGAAGAGACCCAGTACTTC
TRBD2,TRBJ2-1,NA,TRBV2,CASSESGRASNEQFF,TGTGCCAGCAGCGAAAGCGGGAGGGCGAGTAATGAGCAGTTCTTC
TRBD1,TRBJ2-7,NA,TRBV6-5,CATWDRRYEQYF,TGTGCCACCTGGGACAGGAGGTACGAGCAGTACTTC
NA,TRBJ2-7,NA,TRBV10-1,CASSGRAGEQYF,TGCGCCAGCAGCGGGAGAGCAGGCGAGCAGTACTTC
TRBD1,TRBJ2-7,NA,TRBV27,CASSSGQGPYEQYF,TGTGCCAGCAGTTCCGGACAGGGTCCCTACGAGCAGTACTTC
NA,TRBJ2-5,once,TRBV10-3,CAISGGVGETQYF,TGTGCCATCAGTGGGGGGGTGGGGGAGACCCAGTACTTC
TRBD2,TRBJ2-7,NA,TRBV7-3,CASSGLAGGEQYF,TGTGCCAGCAGCGGTCTAGCGGGTGGCGAGCAGTACTTC
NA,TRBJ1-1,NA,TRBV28,CASRPGGMYVEAFF,TGTGCCAGCAGACCAGGAGGGATGTACGTTGAAGCTTTCTTT
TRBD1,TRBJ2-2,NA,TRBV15,CATSSGPGTGGLGELFF,TGTGCCACCAGCAGTGGCCCCGGGACAGGGGGTCTGGGGGAGCTGTTTTTT
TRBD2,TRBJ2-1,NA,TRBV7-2,CASSPRPTSGRYNEQFF,TGTGCCAGCAGCCCAAGACCCACTAGCGGGAGATACAATGAGCAGTTCTTC
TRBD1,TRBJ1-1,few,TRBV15,CATSRRQGSAEAFF,TGTGCCACCAGCAGAAGACAGGGGTCCGCTGAAGCTTTCTTT
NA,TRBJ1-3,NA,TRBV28,CASTRGLRGNTIYF,TGTGCCAGCACGCGGGGCCTGAGGGGAAACACCATATATTTT
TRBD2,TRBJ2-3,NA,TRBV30,CAWSVSGSPPDTQYF,TGTGCCTGGAGTGTAAGCGGGAGCCCCCCAGATACGCAGTATTTT
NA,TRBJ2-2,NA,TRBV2,CASSAAGTGELFF,TGTGCCAGCAGTGCCGCAGGCACCGGGGAGCTGTTTTTT
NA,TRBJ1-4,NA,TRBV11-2,CASSTPLGGNEKLFF,TGTGCCAGCAGCACCCCATTAGGGGGTAATGAAAAACTGTTTTTT
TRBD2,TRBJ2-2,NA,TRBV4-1,CASETSGRGTGELFF,TGCGCCAGCGAGACTAGCGGGAGAGGAACCGGGGAGCTGTTTTTT
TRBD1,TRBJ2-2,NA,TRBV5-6,CASSLVLDRGDTGELFF,TGTGCCAGCAGCTTGGTCCTGGACAGGGGAGACACCGGGGAGCTGTTTTTT
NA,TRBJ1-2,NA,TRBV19,CASSIRGRRDYYGYTF,TGTGCCAGTAGTATTAGGGGCCGGCGGGACTACTATGGCTACACCTTC
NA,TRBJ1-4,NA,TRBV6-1,CASSESAGISGEKLFF,TGTGCCAGCAGTGAAAGCGCGGGGATCTCGGGCGAAAAACTGTTTTTT
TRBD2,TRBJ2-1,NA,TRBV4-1,CASSHSTGGRSYNEQFF,TGCGCCAGCAGCCACTCTACGGGAGGGCGCTCCTACAATGAGCAGTTCTTC
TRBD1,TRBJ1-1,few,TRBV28,CASRSDRFTEAFF,TGTGCCAGCAGATCGGACAGGTTCACTGAAGCTTTCTTT
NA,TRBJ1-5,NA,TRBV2,CASSQTGNQPQHF,TGTGCCAGCAGTCAGACAGGCAATCAGCCCCAGCATTTT
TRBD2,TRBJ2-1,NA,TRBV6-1,CASSPSGYYNEQFF,TGTGCCAGCAGTCCTAGCGGCTACTACAATGAGCAGTTCTTC
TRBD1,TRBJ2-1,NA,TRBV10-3,CAIRQGAHELDEQFF,TGTGCCATCAGGCAGGGGGCGCACGAGTTGGATGAGCAGTTCTTC
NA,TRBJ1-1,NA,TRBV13,CASSTLGGVGTEAFF,TGTGCCAGCAGCACTCTCGGGGGGGTTGGCACTGAAGCTTTCTTT
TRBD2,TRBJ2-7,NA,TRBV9,CASSSRGLAGGTPLHEQYF,TGTGCCAGCAGCTCCAGGGGGCTAGCGGGAGGAACACCCCTACACGAGCAGTACTTC
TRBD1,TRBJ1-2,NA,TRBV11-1,CASRPPGQGYGYTF,TGTGCCAGCAGGCCGCCGGGACAGGGGTATGGCTACACCTTC
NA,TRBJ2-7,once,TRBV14,CASSQAVEQYF,TGTGCCAGCAGCCAAGCCGTCGAGCAGTACTTC
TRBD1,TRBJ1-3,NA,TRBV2,CASSLRDRGFSGNTIYF,TGTGCCAGCAGTCTAAGGGACAGGGGGTTTTCTGGAAACACCATATATTTT
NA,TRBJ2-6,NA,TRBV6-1,CASMREPGANVLTF,TGTGCCAGCATGCGGGAACCTGGGGCCAACGTCCTGACTTTC
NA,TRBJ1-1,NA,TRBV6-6,CASRLAMNTEAFF,TGTGCCAGCAGGCTGGCAATGAACACTGAAGCTTTCTTT
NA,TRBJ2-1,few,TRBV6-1,CASSVLGGTYNEQFF,TGTGCCAGCAGTGTACTGGGGGGAACCTACAATGAGCAGTTCTTC
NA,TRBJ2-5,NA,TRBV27,CASSLGGYQETQYF,TGTGCCAGCAGTTTAGGGGGGTACCAAGAGACCCAGTACTTC
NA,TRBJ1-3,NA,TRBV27,CASSLVRSSGNTIYF,TGTGCCAGCAGTTTAGTGAGGAGCTCTGGAAACACCATATATTTT